Following are 6 T cell receptor beta chains from one sample sequenced in a study of human T cells and chemical hapten exposure. TCRdb reprocessed the RACE reads via MiXCR and lists one record per CDR3 protein. The data hold 250,000 or so distinct CDR3 sequences, with about 9% observed a single time. The time point was: pre-sensitization, week 0. As for treatment: therapeutic diphenylcyclopropenone sensitization with weekly scalp DPC. This specimen consisted of whole blood, obtained in connection with sensitization to the hapten diphenylcyclopropenone (DPC). Receptors were obtained from a woman between 40 and 50 years old with alopecia areata. Some clones in this sample may be carry-over from other donors' samples.

This clonotype was picked up a small number of times. This rearrangement joins TRBV4-3 to TRBJ2-4; D possibly corresponds to TRBD2 (5 bases). The CDR3 length is 17 residues. In germline, CDR1 is LGHNA, CDR2 YSLEER. V dropped 1 base and J dropped 0 bases, with 13 bases sitting between them. In DNA form, the CDR3 reads TGCGCCAGCAGCCAAGCCCGGGGTACACTAGCCAAAAACATTCAGTACTTC. Translating gives CASSQARGTLAKNIQYF.

This clonotype has more than one count but fewer than ten. The V and J genes are TRBV20-1 and TRBJ2-1; tentative D call: TRBD2 (6 bases). This CDR3 contains 19 residues. CDR1 DFQATT and CDR2 SNEGSKA come from the germline V gene (reference sequence). The V and J ends lost 0 bases and 0 bases respectively, with 21 bases between them. In DNA, the CDR3 is TGCAGTGCTAGAGAGCGGAGGGGCTCCCGAACGAGCTCCTACAATGAGCAGTTCTTC. Translating gives CSARERRGSRTSSYNEQFF.

As DNA, the CDR3 is TGTGCCAGCAGCTTATTGCGTATTACTGGAAACACCATATATTTT. Translation: CASSLLRITGNTIYF. This sequence joins TRBV7-2 and TRBJ1-3; D ambiguous. Trimming took 2 bases from V and 2 from J, leaving 10 bases between them. The CDR3 loop spans 15 amino acids. Per germline, CDR1 SGHTA and CDR2 FQGNSA.

This clonotype was recorded a few times. The chain employs TRBV7-2 and TRBJ1-4, with D uncertain. Trimming pared 1 base from V and 3 bases from J, leaving 6 bases between. Germline assignment: CDR1 SGHTA and CDR2 FQGNSA. The CDR3 totals 14 residues. The DNA of the CDR3 is TGTGCCAGCAGCTTAGGCACCTCTAATGAAAAACTGTTTTTT. This sequence encodes CASSLGTSNEKLFF.

This clonotype was recorded many times. The V gene is TRBV5-1, the J gene TRBJ1-5; TRBD1 might be the D (5 bases). V lost 3 bases and J 5 bases, leaving 9 bases between the germline ends. CDR3 length: 13 residues. In germline, CDR1 is SGHRS, CDR2 YFSETQ. CDR3 in amino acids: CASSWDGHQPQHF. As DNA, the CDR3 is TGCGCCAGCAGCTGGGACGGACATCAGCCCCAGCATTTT.

This clonotype occurred a few times. V usage is TRBV7-9 and J usage is TRBJ2-3; TRBD2 agrees at 9 bases. V shed 5 bases and J 9 bases; nucleotides not matched to a gene: 15. Per the germline V gene, CDR1 is SEHNR and CDR2 is FQNEAQ (reference sequence). The CDR3 length is 16 residues. CDR3 sequence (DNA): TGTGCCAGCAGCCCTCCCGGGGCGGGAGGGGTTACGACGCAGTATTTT. Translating gives CASSPPGAGGVTTQYF.